A selection of T cell receptor beta chains follows, all from one sample in a study of blood T cell repertoires in COVID-19. TCRdb's copy holds only in-frame clones and misses some; the assay was immunoSEQ multiplex PCR. Seen here are approximately 310,000 clones, 75% to 90% observed once, and the top ten hold over 2%. The material sequenced was PBMCs or T cells enriched from blood (not recorded which). Receptors originate from a man aged 30 to 39 who had recovered from COVID-19. Both conserved end residues are part of each CDR3. The D gene is left open where the match is weak. A row's size may be missing; if present it is once, few, many or a size class.

V gene	J gene	clone size	D gene	CDR3 DNA	CDR3 protein
TRBV7-2	TRBJ2-4	NA	NA	TGTGCCAGCAGCAGGACTGGTGGGGAAAACATTCAGTACTTC	CASSRTGGENIQYF
TRBV10-1	TRBJ1-4	NA	TRBD1	TGCGCCAGCAGTGAACGGACAGGCGATAAAAAACTGTTTTTT	CASSERTGDKKLFF
TRBV24-1	TRBJ1-1	NA	NA	TGTGCCACGAGAGGATCAGGGGACACTGAAGCTTTCTTT	CATRGSGDTEAFF
TRBV10-3	TRBJ2-1	NA	TRBD2	TGTGCCATCAGTTCCGGGACTAGCGGGGGGGGTAGGAATGAGCAGTTCTTC	CAISSGTSGGGRNEQFF
TRBV5-1	TRBJ1-1	NA	TRBD1	TGCGCCAGCAGCCACGGGACAGTCATGAACACTGAAGCTTTCTTT	CASSHGTVMNTEAFF
TRBV9	TRBJ2-1	NA	TRBD1	TGTGCCAGCAGCCCAGCGACAGGGTACAATGAGCAGTTCTTC	CASSPATGYNEQFF
TRBV5-4	TRBJ2-5	NA	NA	TGTGCCAGCAGCCCCGCCGGGGGGCTTAGATCGAGAGAGACCCAGTACTTC	CASSPAGGLRSRETQYF
TRBV9	TRBJ1-4	NA	NA	TGTGCCAGCAGCGTAGGACAGGACAATGAAAAACTGTTTTTT	CASSVGQDNEKLFF
TRBV7-3	TRBJ2-5	NA	TRBD2	TGTGCCAGCAGCCCTAGCTCTGGGACTACGCAAGAGACCCAGTACTTC	CASSPSSGTTQETQYF
TRBV19	TRBJ1-5	NA	TRBD1	TGTGCCAGTAGTCCGCAGACAGGGTACAGCAATCAGCCCCAGCATTTT	CASSPQTGYSNQPQHF
TRBV19	TRBJ2-7	NA	NA	TGTGCCAGTAGTATCCGATGGGGGCCGGACGAGCAGTACTTC	CASSIRWGPDEQYF
TRBV19	TRBJ1-6	NA	NA	TGTGCCAGTAGTCGTACCCCCCGGGTTACGAATTCACCCCTCCACTTT	CASSRTPRVTNSPLHF
TRBV5-4	TRBJ2-5	NA	NA	TGTGCCAGCAGCTCCGGAGTCGACGACCAAGAGACCCAGTACTTC	CASSSGVDDQETQYF
TRBV30	TRBJ1-6	NA	TRBD1	TGTGCCTGGACCGGGACAGTTAATAATTCACCCCTCCACTTT	CAWTGTVNNSPLHF
TRBV10-3	TRBJ1-6	NA	TRBD1	TGTGCCATCCGGGACAGTTTATCACCCCTCCACTTT	CAIRDSLSPLHF
TRBV27	TRBJ1-2	NA	TRBD1	TGTGCCAGCAGTCTTACCTGGACAGGGCAGGGAGGCTACACCTTC	CASSLTWTGQGGYTF
TRBV5-5	TRBJ1-4	NA	NA	TGTGCCAGCAGCTTGCGGGGGGCTTCGGAGGAAAAACTGTTTTTT	CASSLRGASEEKLFF
TRBV7-2	TRBJ1-1	NA	NA	TGTGCCAGCACCCTCCAGGGTTTCGGCACTGAAGCTTTCTTT	CASTLQGFGTEAFF
TRBV2	TRBJ2-1	NA	TRBD1	TGTGCCAGCAGGGGGGACAGGATTAATGAGCAGTTCTTC	CASRGDRINEQFF
TRBV7-8	TRBJ1-1	NA	NA	TGTGCCAGCAGCTCACCCGCGGGGACTGAAGCTTTCTTT	CASSSPAGTEAFF
TRBV4-1	TRBJ1-1	once	TRBD1	TGCGCCAGCAGCTTACACAACAGGGGGACGGGAACTGAAGCTTTCTTT	CASSLHNRGTGTEAFF
TRBV12-5	TRBJ2-6	NA	NA	TGTGCTAGTGGTTTGGTACGCAGGGGCCTATTCTTCTCTGGGGCCAACGTCCTGACTTTC	CASGLVRRGLFFSGANVLTF
TRBV30	TRBJ1-1	NA	TRBD1	TGTGCCTGGTTACAGGGGGTCACTGAAGCTTTCTTT	CAWLQGVTEAFF
TRBV30	TRBJ1-1	NA	NA	TGTGCCTGGCTCGCCATCGTTGACACACAGGAAGCTTTCTTT	CAWLAIVDTQEAFF
TRBV5-6	TRBJ1-2	once	NA	TGTGCCAGCAGCTTCCGGGACATAAGGGGTAACTATGGCTACACCTTC	CASSFRDIRGNYGYTF
TRBV7-9	TRBJ1-5	NA	TRBD1	TGTGCCAGCAGCGACCCAAACAGGGGAAGTCAGCCCCAGCATTTT	CASSDPNRGSQPQHF
TRBV2	TRBJ2-7	once	NA	TGTGCCAGCACGGGCGGGACAGACTACGAGCAGTACTTC	CASTGGTDYEQYF
TRBV6-1	TRBJ2-7	NA	NA	TGTGCCAGCAGTGAACGCGTTCCCCTCCCTTACGAGCAGTACTTC	CASSERVPLPYEQYF
TRBV4-2	TRBJ1-1	few	NA	TGTGCCAGCAGCCAAGTATCTGAGGTGCATGAAGCTTTCTTT	CASSQVSEVHEAFF
TRBV2	TRBJ2-7	NA	NA	TGTGCCAGCAGGGAGCATGTCTACGAGCAGTACTTC	CASREHVYEQYF
TRBV2	TRBJ2-7	NA	TRBD2	TGTGCCAGCAGTGAAGAGAAACTAGCGGGGGGGCCTTCCTACGAGCAGTACTTC	CASSEEKLAGGPSYEQYF
TRBV7-6	TRBJ2-3	NA	TRBD1	TGTGCCAGCAGTCTGAGGACAGGGTCTACAGATACGCAGTATTTT	CASSLRTGSTDTQYF
TRBV19	TRBJ1-1	NA	NA	TGTGCCAGTAGTATCGGGTTAACTGAAGCTTTCTTT	CASSIGLTEAFF
TRBV10-3	TRBJ2-7	NA	NA	TGTGCCATCAGTGAGTTCGGAAAGGCAGGGGTACAACGCGAGCAGTACTTC	CAISEFGKAGVQREQYF
TRBV18	TRBJ1-1	few	NA	TGTGCCAGCTCACCACTCCGGGACACTGAAGCTTTCTTT	CASSPLRDTEAFF